Listed here is a single TCR beta chain. Its antigen is not identified. The final CDR3 position lacks the conserved phenylalanine or tryptophan, pointing to a likely read error. It is unclear where the CDR3 begins or ends on the DNA, so no DNA is shown, and the CDR3 is as TCRdb lists it. It was unsorted whole blood that yielded blood RNA, and germline DNA was also extracted. This specimen belongs to a study of tumor-infiltrating lymphocytes in primary liver carcinoma. Study results and caveats: Blood trailed tumors significantly in top-250-clone fraction (p = 0.039).

Synthesis of TCR beta cDNA was carried out from around 500 ng total RNA with a constant-region primer. Amplification in three nested multiplex PCR rounds with slightly modified ARM-PCR gave rise to TCR beta libraries. Using its own MiXCR run on the multiplex PCR reads, TCRdb lists one record per CDR3 protein. The sample carries fewer than 400,000 distinct CDR3 sequences, less than 75% recorded once. The TCR was taken from a man aged 40-50 years with primary liver carcinoma and hepatitis B virus infection. Sequenced sample: peripheral blood.

The CDR3 spells CASSLVLAGEYPSTDAQYY. The chain recombines TRBV11-2 with TRBJ2-3; TRBD2, the table's D call, was not compared with the DNA. The CDR3 adds up to 19 amino acids, both ends counted. Germline V gives CDR1 SGHAT, CDR2 FQNNGV.